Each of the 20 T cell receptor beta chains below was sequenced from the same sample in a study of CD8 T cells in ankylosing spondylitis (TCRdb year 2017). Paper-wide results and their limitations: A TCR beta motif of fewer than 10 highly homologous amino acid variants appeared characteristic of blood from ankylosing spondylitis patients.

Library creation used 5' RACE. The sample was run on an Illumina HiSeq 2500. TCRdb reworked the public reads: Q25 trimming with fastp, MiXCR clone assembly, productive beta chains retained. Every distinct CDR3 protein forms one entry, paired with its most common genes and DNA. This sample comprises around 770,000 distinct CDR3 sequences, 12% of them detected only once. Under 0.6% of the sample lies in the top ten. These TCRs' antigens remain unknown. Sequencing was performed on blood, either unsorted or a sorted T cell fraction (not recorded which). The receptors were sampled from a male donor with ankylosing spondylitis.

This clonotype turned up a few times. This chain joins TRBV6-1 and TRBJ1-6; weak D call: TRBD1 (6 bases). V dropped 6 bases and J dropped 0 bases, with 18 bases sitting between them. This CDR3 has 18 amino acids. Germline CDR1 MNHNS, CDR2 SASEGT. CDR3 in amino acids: CASRQGTSPSSYNSPLHF. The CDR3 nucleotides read TGTGCCAGCAGACAGGGTACAAGCCCTAGCTCCTATAATTCACCCCTCCACTTT.

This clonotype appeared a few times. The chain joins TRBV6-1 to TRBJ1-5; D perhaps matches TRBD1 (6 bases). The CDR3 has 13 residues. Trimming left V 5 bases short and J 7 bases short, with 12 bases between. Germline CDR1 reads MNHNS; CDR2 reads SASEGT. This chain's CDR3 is CASSRGGEQPQHF. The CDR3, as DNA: TGTGCCAGCAGTAGGGGGGGCGAACAGCCCCAGCATTTT.

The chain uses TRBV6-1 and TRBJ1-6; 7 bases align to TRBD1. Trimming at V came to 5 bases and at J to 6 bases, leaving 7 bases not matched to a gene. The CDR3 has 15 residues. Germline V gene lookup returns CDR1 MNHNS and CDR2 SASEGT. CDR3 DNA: TGTGCCAGCAGTCCCACGGGACAGCTTAATTCACCCCTCCACTTT. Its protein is CASSPTGQLNSPLHF.

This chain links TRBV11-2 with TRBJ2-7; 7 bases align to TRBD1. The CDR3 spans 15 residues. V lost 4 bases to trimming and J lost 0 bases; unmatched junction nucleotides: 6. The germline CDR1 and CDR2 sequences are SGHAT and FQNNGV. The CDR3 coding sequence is TGTGCCAGCAGCTCAACGACAGGGCGCTCCTACGAGCAGTACTTC. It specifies CASSSTTGRSYEQYF.

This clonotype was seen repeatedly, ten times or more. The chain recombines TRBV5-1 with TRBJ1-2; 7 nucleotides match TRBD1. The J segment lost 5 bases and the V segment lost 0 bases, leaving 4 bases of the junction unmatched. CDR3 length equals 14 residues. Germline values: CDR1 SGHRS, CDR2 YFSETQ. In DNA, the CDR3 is TGCGCCAGCAGCTTGGGACAGGGCAATTATGGCTACACCTTC. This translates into CASSLGQGNYGYTF.

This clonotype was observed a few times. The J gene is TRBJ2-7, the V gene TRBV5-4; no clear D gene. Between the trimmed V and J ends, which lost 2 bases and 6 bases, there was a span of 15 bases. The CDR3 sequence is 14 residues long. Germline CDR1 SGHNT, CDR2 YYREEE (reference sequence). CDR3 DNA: TGTGCCAGCAGCTTATGGTTGCAGGCAAGCGAGCAGTACTTC. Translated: CASSLWLQASEQYF.

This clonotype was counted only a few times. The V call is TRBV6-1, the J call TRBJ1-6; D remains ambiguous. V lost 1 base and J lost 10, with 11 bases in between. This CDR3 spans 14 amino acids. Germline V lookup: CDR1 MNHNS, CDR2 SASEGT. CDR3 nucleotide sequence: TGTGCCAGCAGTGAAGTAGGGTCCGGATCACCCCTCCACTTT. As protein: CASSEVGSGSPLHF.

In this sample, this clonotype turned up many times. CDR3 in amino acids: CASSLRSASTDTQYF. CDR3 nucleotides: TGCGCCAGCAGCTTGCGGTCAGCCTCCACAGATACGCAGTATTTT. The gene calls are TRBV5-1 and TRBJ2-3; no firm D call. The CDR3 extends over 15 amino acids. Looked up from germline, CDR1 is SGHRS and CDR2 is YFSETQ. V was pared by 1 base and J by 2 bases, with 11 bases between. Complete variable domain (other parts from reference TRBV5-1 and TRBJ2-3): KAGVTQTPRYLIKTRGQQVTLSCSPISGHRSVSWYQQTPGQGLQFLFEYFSETQRNKGNFPGRFSGRQFSNSRSEMNVSTLELGDSALYLCASSLRSASTDTQYFGPGTRLTVL.

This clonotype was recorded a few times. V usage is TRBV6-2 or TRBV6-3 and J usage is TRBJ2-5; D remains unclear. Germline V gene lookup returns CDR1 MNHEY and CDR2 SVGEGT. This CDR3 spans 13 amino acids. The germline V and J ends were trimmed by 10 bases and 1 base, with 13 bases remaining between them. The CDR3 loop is CATRFIAQETQYF. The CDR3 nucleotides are TGTGCCACACGGTTCATAGCCCAAGAGACCCAGTACTTC.

CDR3: CASSETLARQTQYF. The CDR3 nucleotides are TGTGCCAGCAGTGAAACACTAGCGAGACAGACCCAGTACTTC. This chain uses TRBV6-1 with TRBJ2-5, with 7 nucleotides matching TRBD2. Per germline, CDR1 MNHNS and CDR2 SASEGT. This CDR3 has 14 amino acids. The V and J ends lost 2 bases and 6 bases, in that order; junction bases with no gene match: 6.

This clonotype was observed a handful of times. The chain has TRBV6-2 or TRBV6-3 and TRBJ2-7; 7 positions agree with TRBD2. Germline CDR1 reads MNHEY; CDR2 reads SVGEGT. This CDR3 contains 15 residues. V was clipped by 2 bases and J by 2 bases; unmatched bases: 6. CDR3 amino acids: CASSYPPREAYEQYF. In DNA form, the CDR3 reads TGTGCCAGCAGTTACCCCCCACGGGAGGCCTACGAGCAGTACTTC.

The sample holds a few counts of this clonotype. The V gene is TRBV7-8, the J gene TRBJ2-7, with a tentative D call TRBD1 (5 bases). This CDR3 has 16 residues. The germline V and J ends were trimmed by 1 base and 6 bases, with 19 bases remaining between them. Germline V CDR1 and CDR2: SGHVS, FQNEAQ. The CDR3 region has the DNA TGTGCCAGCAGCTTAGTACTGCCGCAGGGCTCGGGCGAGCAGTACTTC. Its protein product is CASSLVLPQGSGEQYF.

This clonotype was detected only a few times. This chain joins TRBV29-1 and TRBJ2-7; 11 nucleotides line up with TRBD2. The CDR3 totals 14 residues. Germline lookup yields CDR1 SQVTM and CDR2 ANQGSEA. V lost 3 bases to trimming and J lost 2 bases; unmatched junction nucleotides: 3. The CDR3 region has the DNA TGCAGCGTTGAGACTAGCGGGGACCCCTACGAGCAGTACTTC. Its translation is CSVETSGDPYEQYF.

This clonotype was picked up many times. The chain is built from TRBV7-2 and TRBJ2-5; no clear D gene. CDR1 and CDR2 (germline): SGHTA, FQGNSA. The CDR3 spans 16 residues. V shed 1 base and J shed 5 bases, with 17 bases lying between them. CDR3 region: CASSLGQLNTPETQYF. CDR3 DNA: TGTGCCAGCAGCTTAGGACAACTCAACACACCGGAGACCCAGTACTTC.

This chain's CDR3 is CASSADRLGTEAFF. Here the CDR3 DNA reads TGCGCCAGCAGCGCCGACAGGCTTGGCACTGAAGCTTTCTTT. This chain links TRBV5-1 with TRBJ1-1, with D possibly being TRBD1 (6 bases). The CDR3 contains 14 residues. Trimming removed 4 bases from V and 4 bases from J, with 14 bases in between. Germline-derived CDR1 and CDR2 are SGHRS and YFSETQ.

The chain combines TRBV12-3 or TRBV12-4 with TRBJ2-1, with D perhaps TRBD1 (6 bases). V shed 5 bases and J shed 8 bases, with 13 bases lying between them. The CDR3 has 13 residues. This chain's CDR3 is CASSIRQVYEQFF. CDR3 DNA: TGTGCCAGCAGTATACGACAGGTGTATGAGCAGTTCTTC.

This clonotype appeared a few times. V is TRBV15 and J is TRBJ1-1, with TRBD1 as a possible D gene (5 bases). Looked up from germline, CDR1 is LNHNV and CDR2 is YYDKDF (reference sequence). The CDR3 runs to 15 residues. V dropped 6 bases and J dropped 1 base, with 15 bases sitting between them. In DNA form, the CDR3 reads TGTGCCACCAGAGGGGCAGGTGCGGGGAACACTGAAGCTTTCTTT. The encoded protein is CATRGAGAGNTEAFF. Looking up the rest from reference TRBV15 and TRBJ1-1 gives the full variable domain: DAMVIQNPRYQVTQFGKPVTLSCSQTLNHNVMYWYQQKSSQAPKLLFHYYDKDFNNEADTPDNFQSRRPNTSFCFLDIRSPGLGDTAMYLCATRGAGAGNTEAFFGQGTRLTVV.

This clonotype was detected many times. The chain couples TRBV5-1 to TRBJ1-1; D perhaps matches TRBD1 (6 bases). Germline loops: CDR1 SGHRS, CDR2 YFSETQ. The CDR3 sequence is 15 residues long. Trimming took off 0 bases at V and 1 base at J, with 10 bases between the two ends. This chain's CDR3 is CASSLEAGANTEAFF. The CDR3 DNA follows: TGCGCCAGCAGCTTGGAGGCAGGGGCGAACACTGAAGCTTTCTTT.

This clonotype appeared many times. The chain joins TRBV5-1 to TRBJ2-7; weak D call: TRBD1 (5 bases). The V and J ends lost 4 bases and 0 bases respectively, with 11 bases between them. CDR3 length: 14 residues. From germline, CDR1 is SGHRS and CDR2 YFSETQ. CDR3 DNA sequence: TGCGCCAGCAGCCCTACAGGAGCCTCCTACGAGCAGTACTTC. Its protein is CASSPTGASYEQYF.

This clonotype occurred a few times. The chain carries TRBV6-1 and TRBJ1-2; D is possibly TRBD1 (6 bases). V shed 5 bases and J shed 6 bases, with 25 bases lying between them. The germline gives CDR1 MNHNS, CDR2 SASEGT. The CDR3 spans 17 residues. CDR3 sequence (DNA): TGTGCCAGCAGTAGGATAGGGGCAGGGGACTTCTCAAATGGCTACACCTTC. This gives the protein CASSRIGAGDFSNGYTF.